This TCR beta chain was captured in a study of shared clonotypes between healthy human individuals. Sequencing used immunoSEQ multiplex PCR; TCRdb keeps in-frame clones, though not all of them. This repertoire shows around 2,000,000 clones, roughly 91% found once; its top ten account for under 2%. Germline CDR1 is PRHDT and CDR2 is FYEKMQ (reference sequence). This CDR3 contains 17 residues. The V segment lost 1 base and the J segment 5 bases; nucleotides outside the gene matches: 13. Positively selected for CCR7, the CD45RO-negative cells used as naive CD8 cells excluded terminally differentiated effector memory CD45RA+ cells.

What was sequenced was naive CD8+ T cells from PBMCs. The TCR sequence derives from a young man in good health. Some clones in this sample may be carry-over from other donors' samples. The V and J genes are TRBV13 and TRBJ1-2; 7 nucleotides agree with TRBD1. The CDR3 here is CASSLVVRDRQLYGYTF. CDR3 sequence (DNA): TGTGCCAGCAGCTTAGTTGTAAGGGACAGACAACTTTATGGCTACACCTTC.